This T cell receptor (beta chain) emerged from a study of graft-versus-host responses after intestinal transplantation. Across the study: Once they had received anti-thymocyte globulin induction, all recipients took tacrolimus and steroids for approximately 3 years.

Study-wide findings and caveats: Peak GvH clone levels in circulation were associated with early post-transplant HvG declines. Individuals who had graft-donor T cell macrochimerism had allografts that showed high graft-versus-host to host-versus-graft clonal ratios.

Here immunoSEQ multiplex PCR was the method, and the copy in TCRdb shows in-frame clones only, minus some. The table lists 90,000 or so clones, roughly 85% of them singletons. In the case of this clone: What it recognizes is unknown.

Germline V gives CDR1 SQVTM, CDR2 ANQGSEA. The CDR3 extends over 12 amino acids. V was cut by 7 bases and J by 7 bases, with 14 bases left in between. The source is a human donor who received an intestinal transplant. The sequenced sample was unstimulated CD4+ T cells sorted from spleen or lymph node cells, obtained before intestinal transplant. The gene calls are TRBV29-1 and TRBJ2-1, with D possibly TRBD2 on 5 matching bases. The CDR3 DNA reads as TGCAGCGCCCCTACGGGGTCTAATGAGCAGTTCTTC. It translates to CSAPTGSNEQFF.